These 26 T cell receptor beta chains were all obtained from the same sample, sequenced in a study of blood T cells in healthy people across ages. The second PCR ran about 6 to 12 cycles with a sample-barcoded 5' primer and J-beta primers. One entry per CDR3 protein, called by TCRdb with MiXCR from the 5' RACE reads. Seen here are around 600,000 distinct CDR3 sequences, roughly 43% observed once, and the top ten hold roughly 24%. Sequenced: blood. The receptor source for this set is a man older than 75 in good health.

This clonotype appeared many times. The chain has TRBV6-5 and TRBJ2-3; D may be TRBD2 (6 bases). CDR1 and CDR2 from the germline V gene are MNHEY and SVGAGI. The CDR3 has 14 residues. Trimming pared 6 bases from V and 4 bases from J, leaving 14 bases between. CDR3 in amino acids: CASRPGTHPDTQYF. The CDR3 nucleotides read TGTGCCAGCAGGCCAGGGACTCATCCAGATACGCAGTATTTT.

The rearrangement links TRBV3-1 to TRBJ2-4; maybe TRBD2 (6 bases). The end of the DNA fits TRBJ2-7 better, so the J call may be wrong. The CDR3 is 16 amino acids. Germline-derived CDR1 and CDR2 are LGHDT and YNNKEL (reference sequence). In DNA, the CDR3 is TGTGCCAGCAGCCAAGTGCTAGCGTCAACCCCCTACGAGCAGTACTTC. This translates into CASSQVLASTPYEQYF.

There are many counts of this clonotype. The chain links TRBV29-1 to TRBJ2-1; TRBD2 matches at 16 bases. CDR1 is SQVTM, CDR2 ANQGSEA, per germline. There are 16 residues in the CDR3. The J segment lost 3 bases and the V segment lost 4 bases, leaving 3 bases of the junction unmatched. CDR3 DNA sequence: TGCAGCGTTGGGGGACTAGCGGGAGGGCTCTACAATGAGCAGTTCTTC. It translates to CSVGGLAGGLYNEQFF.

This clonotype came up a few times. The J gene is TRBJ2-1, the V gene TRBV11-1; D might be TRBD2 (7 bases). The CDR3 covers 15 residues. V gave up 0 bases and J gave up 8 bases, with 14 bases separating them. Germline V lookup: CDR1 SGHAT, CDR2 FQDESV (reference sequence). The CDR3 DNA reads as TGTGCCAGCAGCTTAGCTTCACAGGGAGGGCATGAGCAGTTCTTC. Its protein product is CASSLASQGGHEQFF. The whole variable domain, filled in from reference TRBV11-1 and TRBJ2-1, reads EAEVAQSPRYKITEKSQAVAFWCDPISGHATLYWYRQILGQGPELLVQFQDESVVDDSQLPKDRFSAERLKGVDSTLKIQPAELGDSAMYLCASSLASQGGHEQFFGPGTRLTVL.

The rearrangement uses TRBV20-1 and TRBJ2-5; 10 bases map to TRBD1. The CDR3 totals 15 residues. CDR1 and CDR2 from the germline V gene are DFQATT and SNEGSKA (reference sequence). Trimming took 6 bases from V and 5 from J; bases not matched to a gene: 12. The CDR3 DNA is TGCAGTGCACCCCCAGGACAGGGGGTACCTGAGACCCAGTACTTC. Its protein is CSAPPGQGVPETQYF.

This chain connects TRBV3-1 to TRBJ2-1; 8 bases align to TRBD1. V shed 0 bases, J shed 10 bases, and the junction held 11 bases outside the gene matches. Looked up from germline, CDR1 is LGHDT and CDR2 is YNNKEL (reference sequence). CDR3 length equals 16 residues. The CDR3 is CASSQELARGLNEQFF. In nucleotides, the CDR3 is TGTGCCAGCAGCCAAGAGTTGGCCAGGGGGCTCAACGAGCAGTTCTTC.

The chain recombines TRBV10-2 with TRBJ2-3, with 7 bases that match TRBD2. In germline, CDR1 is WSHSY, CDR2 SAAADI. The CDR3 extends over 15 amino acids. Losses at the gene ends were 6 bases for V and 0 bases for J; bases not matched to a gene: 6. The DNA for the CDR3 is TGCGCCAGCAGGGCTAGCGGTTCGAGCACAGATACGCAGTATTTT. This encodes CASRASGSSTDTQYF.

This clonotype was seen more than once but under ten times. The rearrangement uses TRBV4-2 and TRBJ2-7; TRBD2 might be the D (6 bases). Germline V gene sequence: CDR1 LGHNA, CDR2 YNFKEQ. V lost 0 bases, J lost 6 bases, and 9 bases lay in between. The CDR3 sequence is 13 residues long. CDR3 loop: CASSQEEGREQYF. Here the CDR3 DNA reads TGTGCCAGCAGCCAAGAGGAGGGGCGCGAGCAGTACTTC.

This rearrangement joins TRBV20-1 to TRBJ2-2; 8 bases agree with TRBD1. The CDR3 consists of 15 residues. Per germline, CDR1 DFQATT and CDR2 SNEGSKA (reference sequence). V lost 8 bases and J lost 1; bases outside the gene matches: 9. The CDR3 DNA is TGCAGTACCCCCCGGGGACAGGAGAACACCGGGGAGCTGTTTTTT. Protein product: CSTPRGQENTGELFF.

This clonotype showed up just a few times. The chain combines TRBV5-1 with TRBJ2-5; D is undetermined. This CDR3 contains 16 residues. Germline-derived CDR1 and CDR2 are SGHRS and YFSETQ. V lost 3 bases, J lost 1 base, and 16 bases lay in between. CDR3 sequence: CASSYNLVIGQETQYF. Written as DNA, the CDR3 is TGCGCCAGCAGCTACAACCTAGTAATCGGCCAAGAGACCCAGTACTTC.

There are a few counts of this clonotype. The chain is built from TRBV3-1 and TRBJ2-3; 7 nucleotides match TRBD2. CDR1 LGHDT and CDR2 YNNKEL come from the germline V gene (reference sequence). This CDR3 is 14 amino acids long. Losses at the gene ends were 6 bases for V and 4 bases for J; bases not matched to a gene: 7. Here the CDR3 reads CASSRLALADTQYF. For the CDR3, the DNA is TGTGCCAGCAGTCGACTAGCTTTGGCAGATACGCAGTATTTT.

The chain has TRBV6-2 or TRBV6-3 and TRBJ2-7; D possibly matches TRBD1 or TRBD2 (5 bases each). Trimming stripped 2 bases from V and 2 bases from J, with 16 bases between. CDR1 MNHEY and CDR2 SVGEGT come from the germline V gene. The CDR3 loop spans 16 amino acids. CDR3 amino acids: CASSYGAGRPAYEQYF. As DNA, the CDR3 is TGTGCCAGCAGTTACGGGGCGGGCAGGCCTGCCTACGAGCAGTACTTC.

The chain carries TRBV4-2 and TRBJ1-2, with D hard to call. The CDR3 runs 12 residues. V gave up 4 bases and J gave up 8 bases, with 11 bases separating them. Germline loops: CDR1 LGHNA, CDR2 YNFKEQ. The CDR3 region is CASSREGSGYTF. Written as DNA, the CDR3 is TGTGCCAGCAGCCGGGAAGGGAGCGGCTACACCTTC.

The rearrangement links TRBV20-1 to TRBJ1-5; no clear D gene. Trimming left V 0 bases short and J 1 base short, with 7 bases between. Germline values: CDR1 DFQATT, CDR2 SNEGSKA (reference sequence). The CDR3 consists of 14 residues. This CDR3 is CSARDRASNQPQHF. The CDR3 region has the DNA TGCAGTGCTAGAGATCGTGCAAGCAATCAGCCCCAGCATTTT.

The chain combines TRBV4-2 with TRBJ1-5; unclear D gene. V was shortened by 2 bases and J by 0 bases, with 8 bases between the two germline ends. The CDR3 runs 15 residues. Germline CDR1 is LGHNA and CDR2 is YNFKEQ. CDR3 region: CASSQRSSSNQPQHF. The CDR3 DNA sequence: TGTGCCAGCAGCCAACGCAGTTCTAGCAATCAGCCCCAGCATTTT.

This clonotype was seen once. The chain recombines TRBV6-1 with TRBJ1-1; tentatively, D is TRBD1 (6 bases). The CDR3 has 18 residues. Germline V gives CDR1 MNHNS, CDR2 SASEGT. Trimming stripped 10 bases from V and 1 base from J, with 28 bases between. The CDR3 DNA reads as TGTGCCACCACGGGGGGCAGAGCGATTTGGGGGGGGAACACTGAAGCTTTCTTT. Translation: CATTGGRAIWGGNTEAFF.

This clonotype was observed a few times. The rearrangement joins TRBV12-3 or TRBV12-4 to TRBJ1-2, with a weak D call TRBD1 (6 bases). The V end was cut by 6 bases, the J end by 7 bases, with 15 bases between. The CDR3 extends over 13 amino acids. In nucleotides, the CDR3 is TGTGCCAGCAGCCAACAGGGAAGGAGTGGCTACACCTTC. This translates into CASSQQGRSGYTF.

This clonotype was detected only a few times. The chain carries TRBV9 and TRBJ2-5; 9 bases are a match to TRBD1. The ends lost 3 bases at V and 5 bases at J; junction bases unmatched: 5. Germline values: CDR1 SGDLS, CDR2 YYNGEE. This CDR3 spans 14 amino acids. The CDR3 sequence is CASSARDRAETQYF. Here the CDR3 DNA reads TGTGCCAGCAGCGCTAGGGACAGGGCGGAGACCCAGTACTTC.

The rearrangement uses TRBV28 and TRBJ2-7, with TRBD1 matching over 7 bases. The CDR3 has 11 amino acids. Germline assignment: CDR1 MDHEN and CDR2 SYDVKM. J was trimmed by 7 bases and V by 8 bases; bases with no gene match: 5. Here the CDR3 DNA reads TGTGCCAGCGGGGGACAGAGAGAGCAGTACTTC. It is translated as CASGGQREQYF.

The V call is TRBV11-2, the J call TRBJ1-2, with D perhaps matching TRBD1 (5 bases). V lost 3 bases and J lost 4, with 9 bases in between. Germline V lookup: CDR1 SGHAT, CDR2 FQNNGV. The CDR3 is 13 residues long. This CDR3 is CASSFRRGYGYTF. CDR3 in DNA: TGTGCCAGCAGCTTCAGGAGGGGCTATGGCTACACCTTC.

The chain couples TRBV7-2 to TRBJ2-1, with D possibly being TRBD2 (6 bases). The CDR3 contains 17 residues. The germline V and J ends were trimmed by 5 bases and 6 bases, with 23 bases remaining between them. Looked up from germline, CDR1 is SGHTA and CDR2 is FQGNSA. The CDR3, as DNA: TGTGCCAGCAGCCTCTCCGCGGGACTTCTCGGGGTCAATGAGCAGTTCTTC. Translated: CASSLSAGLLGVNEQFF.

In this sample, this clonotype turned up once. V usage is TRBV10-3 and J usage is TRBJ2-4; possibly TRBD2 for D (5 bases). Near its end, the DNA agrees better with TRBJ2-5, so the J call may be wrong. Looked up from germline, CDR1 is ENHRY and CDR2 is SYGVKD. The CDR3 loop spans 15 amino acids. This CDR3 reads CAISPVDSEKETQYF. The CDR3, as DNA: TGTGCCATCAGCCCTGTGGACTCCGAGAAAGAGACCCAGTACTTC.

J is TRBJ1-1 and V is TRBV11-2, with D uncertain. The CDR3 consists of 15 residues. The V end lost 2 bases, the J end lost 0 bases, and 10 bases lay between the germline ends. Germline V CDR1 and CDR2: SGHAT, FQNNGV. The CDR3 DNA reads TGTGCCAGCAGCTTACTCGGCACCATGAACACTGAAGCTTTCTTT. It yields the protein CASSLLGTMNTEAFF.

This clonotype was observed a handful of times. The chain carries TRBV6-5 and TRBJ2-1, with TRBD2 matching over 11 bases. V was pared by 7 bases and J by 8 bases, with 13 bases of the junction left unmatched. Germline assignment: CDR1 MNHEY and CDR2 SVGAGI. The CDR3 has 16 amino acids. In DNA form, the CDR3 reads TGTGCCAGCACCTTATCCCCACTAGCGGGAGTGCATGAGCAGTTCTTC. Translation: CASTLSPLAGVHEQFF.

The chain links TRBV2 to TRBJ2-3, with D perhaps given as TRBD1 or TRBD2 (5 bases each). CDR1 is SNHLY, CDR2 FYNNEI, per germline. Deletions cut 4 bases from V and 0 bases from J, with 14 bases between. The length of the CDR3 is 16 residues. CDR3 residues: CASSGDGLDSTDTQYF. The DNA for the CDR3 is TGTGCCAGCAGTGGGGACGGCTTGGATAGCACAGATACGCAGTATTTT.

V is TRBV18 and J is TRBJ2-5; D ambiguous. The J call is doubtful: the DNA matches TRBJ2-7 better. Looked up from germline, CDR1 is KGHSH and CDR2 is LQKENI. This CDR3 is built from 14 residues. CDR3 sequence reads: CASSPPAGTHEQYF. Here the CDR3 DNA reads TGTGCCAGCTCACCACCGGCAGGTACTCACGAGCAGTACTTC.